These 2 T cell receptor beta chains share one sample of origin, sequenced in a study of PD-L1 blockade in urothelial cancer. Clones were read by immunoSEQ multiplex PCR, and TCRdb kept only the in-frame ones, dropping some. The repertoire holds about 69,000 clones, with around 90% as singletons. The sample consisted of PBMCs, taken around atezolizumab (anti-PD-L1) treatment. Receptor source: a man between 60 and 70 years old with urothelial cancer.

This clone was counted between two and nine times. The rearrangement links TRBV7-2 to TRBJ1-3, with TRBD1 matching 8 bases. Germline V gene sequence: CDR1 SGHTA, CDR2 FQGNSA. Losses at the gene ends were 5 bases for V and 4 bases for J; bases not matched to a gene: 4. There are 14 residues in the CDR3. The CDR3 region has the DNA TGTGCCAGCAGCGGAGGGACAGGCGGAAACACCATATATTTT. It yields the protein CASSGGTGGNTIYF.

The chain links TRBV5-1 to TRBJ2-1; 8 nucleotides match TRBD2. With V trimmed by 3 bases and J by 8 bases, 10 bases remained unmatched. CDR1 SGHRS and CDR2 YFSETQ come from the germline V gene. This CDR3 region has 15 residues. CDR3 DNA: TGCGCCAGCAGCTCCAGCGGGAGCTTTAAGGATGAGCAGTTCTTC. It encodes CASSSSGSFKDEQFF.